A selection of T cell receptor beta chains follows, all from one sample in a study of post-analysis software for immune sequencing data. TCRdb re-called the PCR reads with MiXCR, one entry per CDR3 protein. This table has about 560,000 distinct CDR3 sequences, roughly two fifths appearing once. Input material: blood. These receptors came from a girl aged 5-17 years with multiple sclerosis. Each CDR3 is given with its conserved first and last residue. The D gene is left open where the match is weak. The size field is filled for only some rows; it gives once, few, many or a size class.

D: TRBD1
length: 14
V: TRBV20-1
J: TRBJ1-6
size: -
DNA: TGCAGTGCTAGCCCGGGACAGTATAATTCACCCCTCCACTTT
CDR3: CSASPGQYNSPLHF

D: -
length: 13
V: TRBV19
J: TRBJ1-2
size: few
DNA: TGTGCCAGTAGCCCCAGGGGCGCCTATGGCTACACCTTC
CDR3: CASSPRGAYGYTF

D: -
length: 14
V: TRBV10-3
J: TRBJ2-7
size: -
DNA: TGTGCCATCAGTGAGCCGCTAGAAGCTCACGAGCAGTACTTC
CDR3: CAISEPLEAHEQYF

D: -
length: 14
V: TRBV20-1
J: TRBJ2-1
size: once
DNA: TGCAGTGCTAGAGACGGGGGCCGGCAAGAGACCCAGTTCTTC
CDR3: CSARDGGRQETQFF

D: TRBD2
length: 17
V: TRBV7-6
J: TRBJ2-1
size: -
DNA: TGTGCCAGCAGCTTAGCTTCGGCGGGAGAGGGGTACAATGAGCAGTTCTTC
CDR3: CASSLASAGEGYNEQFF

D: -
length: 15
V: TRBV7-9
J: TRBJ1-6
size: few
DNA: TGTGCCAGCAGCTTGGACTCGGGCAGGGGTTCACCCCTCCACTTT
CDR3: CASSLDSGRGSPLHF

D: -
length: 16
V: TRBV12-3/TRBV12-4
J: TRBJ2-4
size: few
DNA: TGTGCCAGCAGTTTCGGAGGATCCGGGGTCACGGACATTCAGTACTTC
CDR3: CASSFGGSGVTDIQYF

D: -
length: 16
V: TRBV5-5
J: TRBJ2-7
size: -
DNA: TGTGCCAGCAGCTTCTGGGGGTACCCTACCTCCTACGAGCAGTACTTC
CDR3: CASSFWGYPTSYEQYF

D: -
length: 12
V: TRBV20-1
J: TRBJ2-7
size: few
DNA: TGCAGTGCTTCGGACCGTACGATCGAGCAGTACTTC
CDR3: CSASDRTIEQYF

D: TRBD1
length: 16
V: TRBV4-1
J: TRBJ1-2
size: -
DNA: TGCGCCAGCAGACGCCCAATAAGGGGGCGATTCGGTGGCTACACCTTC
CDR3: CASRRPIRGRFGGYTF

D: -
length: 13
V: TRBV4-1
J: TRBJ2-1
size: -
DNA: TGCGCCAGCAGCCAAGATCAGGGCCTTCCCCAGTTCTTC
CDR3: CASSQDQGLPQFF

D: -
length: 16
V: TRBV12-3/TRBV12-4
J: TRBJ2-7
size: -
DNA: TGTGCCAGCAGTTTATCGTACCGGGGTCGTGCCTACGAGCAGTACTTC
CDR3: CASSLSYRGRAYEQYF

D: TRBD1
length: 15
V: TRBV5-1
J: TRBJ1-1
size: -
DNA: TGCGCCAGCAGCCATTACCAGGGGGCTGAAACTGAAGCTTTCTTT
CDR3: CASSHYQGAETEAFF

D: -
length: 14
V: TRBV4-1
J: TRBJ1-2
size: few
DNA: TGCGCCAGCAGCCCTCACAGCCTTAACTATGGCTACACCTTC
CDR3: CASSPHSLNYGYTF

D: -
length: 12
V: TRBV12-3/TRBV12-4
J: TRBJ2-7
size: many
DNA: TGTGCCAGCAGTTTATCGGCCTACGAGCAGTACTTC
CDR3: CASSLSAYEQYF

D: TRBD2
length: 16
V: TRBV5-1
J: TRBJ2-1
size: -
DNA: TGCGCCAGCAGCACAACCGGGACTAGCGGAAACAATGAGCAGTTCTTC
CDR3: CASSTTGTSGNNEQFF

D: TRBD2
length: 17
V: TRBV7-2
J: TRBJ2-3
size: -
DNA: TGTGCCAGCAGCCCAGGAGGGGCTAGCGGAGCCACAGATACGCAGTATTTT
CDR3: CASSPGGASGATDTQYF